Following are 25 T cell receptor beta chains from one sample sequenced in a study of shared clonotypes between healthy human individuals. CD8 cells regarded as naive lacked CD45RO, were positively chosen for CCR7, and omitted terminally differentiated effector memory CD45RA+ cells. Profiling relied on immunoSEQ multiplex PCR, and the TCRdb table lists in-frame clones only, not all of them. The data contain millions of clones, approximately 94% of them singletons. Sequenced material: naive CD8+ T cells sorted from blood. These receptors were collected from a man between 18 and 35 years old in good health.

This chain links TRBV7-8 with TRBJ2-1; 9 nucleotides agree with TRBD2. With 0 bases clipped from V and 5 bases from J, the junction kept 11 bases outside the gene matches. The CDR3 spans 18 residues. From germline, CDR1 is SGHVS and CDR2 FQNEAQ. The chain's CDR3 is CASSLAVIAGERNNEQFF. The CDR3 DNA reads TGTGCCAGCAGCTTAGCCGTCATAGCGGGAGAACGGAACAATGAGCAGTTCTTC.

The gene calls are TRBV5-6 and TRBJ2-4; D might be TRBD1 (6 bases). The CDR3 runs 14 residues. V gave up 0 bases and J gave up 8 bases, with 12 bases separating them. The germline CDR1 and CDR2 sequences are SGHDT and YYEEEE. The CDR3 coding sequence is TGTGCCAGCAGCTTGGCCTGGGGGCGGGACATTCAGTACTTC. Residues: CASSLAWGRDIQYF.

This clone was recorded only once. The J gene is TRBJ2-7, the V gene TRBV30, with D possibly matching TRBD2 (7 bases). Germline CDR1 is GTSNPN and CDR2 is SVGIG (reference sequence). V was clipped by 3 bases and J by 9 bases, with 15 bases between them. This CDR3 has 12 amino acids. CDR3 sequence reads: CAWSAGEGVQYF. In nucleotides, the CDR3 is TGTGCCTGGAGCGCGGGAGAGGGGGTGCAGTACTTC. The full variable domain, in which reference TRBV30 and TRBJ2-7 provide the parts outside the CDR3, is SQTIHQWPATLVQPVGSPLSLECTVEGTSNPNLYWYRQAAGRGLQLLFYSVGIGQISSEVPQNLSASRPQDRQFILSSKKLLLSDSGFYLCAWSAGEGVQYFGPGTRLTVT.

The chain links TRBV11-2 to TRBJ2-7; TRBD2 might be the D (7 bases). V lost 6 bases and J lost 3, with 15 bases in between. CDR1 and CDR2 from the germline V gene are SGHAT and FQNNGV. The CDR3 has 14 residues. The CDR3 nucleotides are TGTGCCAGCAGGGTACGGGGGGCTGGCTACGAGCAGTACTTC. It specifies CASRVRGAGYEQYF.

The rearrangement uses TRBV6-6 and TRBJ1-1, with 8 bases lining up with TRBD1. The CDR3 contains 13 residues. The trim removed 7 bases at V and 7 bases at J, leaving 8 bases unmatched. Germline V gene data show CDR1 as MNHNY and CDR2 as SVGAGI (reference sequence). CDR3 loop: CASIKPTGGEAFF. The CDR3 nucleotides are TGTGCCAGCATTAAACCCACAGGGGGTGAAGCTTTCTTT.

This chain uses TRBV7-2 with TRBJ2-2; TRBD2 is a possible D gene (6 bases). This CDR3 is 13 amino acids long. Germline CDR1 is SGHTA and CDR2 is FQGNSA. The V end lost 0 bases, the J end lost 8 bases, and 7 bases lay between the germline ends. The chain's CDR3 is CASSLAEGGELFF. CDR3 DNA sequence: TGTGCCAGCAGCTTAGCGGAGGGGGGGGAGCTGTTTTTT.

As concerns this clone: A much bigger clone sits one base away, suggesting this may be a read error. Within the sample, other DNA sequences also encode this same CDR3. This chain connects TRBV5-1 to TRBJ2-7; no reliable D call. Trimming stripped 1 base from V and 0 bases from J, with 5 bases between. The CDR3 sequence is 13 residues long. CDR1 SGHRS and CDR2 YFSETQ come from the germline V gene. The DNA of the CDR3 is TGCGCCAGCAGCTTGTACAGCTCCTACGAGCAGTACTTC. This encodes CASSLYSSYEQYF.

The gene calls are TRBV6-5 and TRBJ1-1; D may be TRBD1 (6 bases). V lost 6 bases to trimming and J lost 10 bases, with 18 bases between them. The CDR3 has 13 residues. From germline, CDR1 is MNHEY and CDR2 SVGAGI. CDR3 residues: CASSIGQPGGAFF. CDR3 sequence (DNA): TGTGCCAGCAGCATAGGACAGCCCGGAGGAGCTTTCTTT.

This sequence joins TRBV6-6 and TRBJ2-7; 12 bases agree with TRBD1. CDR1 and CDR2 (germline): MNHNY, SVGAGI (reference sequence). The CDR3 is 15 amino acids. The V segment lost 0 bases and the J segment 6 bases; nucleotides outside the gene matches: 3. DNA for the CDR3: TGTGCCAGCAGTTACTCCGGGACAGGGGGCGCCGAGCAGTACTTC. As protein: CASSYSGTGGAEQYF.

The chain recombines TRBV12-5 with TRBJ2-2; D remains ambiguous. In germline, CDR1 is LGHNT, CDR2 FRNRAP. The V end was cut by 6 bases, the J end by 6 bases, with 14 bases between. The CDR3 consists of 14 residues. This chain's CDR3 is CASGAPLRAGELFF. CDR3 bases: TGTGCTAGTGGGGCACCGTTAAGGGCCGGGGAGCTGTTTTTT.

The rearrangement links TRBV5-4 to TRBJ2-2; D is ambiguous. Germline assignment: CDR1 SGHNT and CDR2 YYREEE (reference sequence). This CDR3 comprises 17 residues. The germline V and J ends were trimmed by 4 bases and 0 bases, with 16 bases remaining between them. As DNA, the CDR3 is TGTGCCAGCAGCCATTCCCCGGCAGCCGCGAACACCGGGGAGCTGTTTTTT. Translation: CASSHSPAAANTGELFF.

The rearrangement joins TRBV9 to TRBJ1-6, with D tentatively TRBD1 (6 bases). The germline V gene has CDR1 SGDLS and CDR2 YYNGEE. V was clipped by 3 bases and J by 4 bases, with 17 bases between them. The CDR3 is 17 residues long. The CDR3 DNA sequence: TGTGCCAGCAGCGCGAGCAGGACCACAGGGTATAATTCACCCCTCCACTTT. Residues: CASSASRTTGYNSPLHF.

The gene calls are TRBV7-2 and TRBJ2-5, with no clear D. Germline V gene sequence: CDR1 SGHTA, CDR2 FQGNSA. Trimming stripped 4 bases from V and 1 base from J, with 10 bases between. CDR3 length equals 14 residues. The CDR3 loop reads CASSWFEPQETQYF. CDR3 DNA sequence: TGTGCCAGCAGCTGGTTCGAGCCCCAAGAGACCCAGTACTTC.

The V call is TRBV9, the J call TRBJ2-3; D might be TRBD2 (6 bases). The CDR3 is 16 residues long. The germline V gene encodes CDR1 SGDLS and CDR2 YYNGEE. V was trimmed by 3 bases and J by 4 bases, leaving 18 bases between them. The CDR3 DNA reads TGTGCCAGCAGCGCCCTGGGTGGGGGGAGCGCAGATACGCAGTATTTT. Its translation: CASSALGGGSADTQYF.

This chain connects TRBV10-3 to TRBJ2-3; 8 bases are shared with TRBD1. The CDR3 is 15 amino acids. The germline CDR1 and CDR2 sequences are ENHRY and SYGVKD. The junction had 10 bases not matched to a gene; V was cut back by 4 bases and J by 7 bases. The CDR3 protein is CAISGTPTGVNTQYF. As DNA, the CDR3 is TGTGCCATCAGTGGGACTCCGACAGGGGTTAATACGCAGTATTTT.

This clone was detected only once. The same CDR3 also results from other DNA sequences found in this sample. The chain has TRBV6-5 and TRBJ2-6; D uncertain. The CDR3 totals 14 residues. Trimming cost V 5 bases and J 0 bases, with 5 bases left between them. In germline, CDR1 is MNHEY, CDR2 SVGAGI. The CDR3 is CASSLVSGANVLTF. The CDR3 DNA reads as TGTGCCAGCAGTCTGGTCTCTGGGGCCAACGTCCTGACTTTC.

The rearrangement joins TRBV15 to TRBJ2-3; D is ambiguous. Germline CDR1 LNHNV, CDR2 YYDKDF (reference sequence). CDR3 length: 12 residues. Trimming took off 5 bases at V and 9 bases at J, with 12 bases between the two ends. CDR3 coding DNA: TGTGCCACCAGCCCCCTCGGAGAAACGCAGTATTTT. Protein product: CATSPLGETQYF. Full variable domain (missing parts from reference TRBV15 and TRBJ2-3): DAMVIQNPRYQVTQFGKPVTLSCSQTLNHNVMYWYQQKSSQAPKLLFHYYDKDFNNEADTPDNFQSRRPNTSFCFLDIRSPGLGDTAMYLCATSPLGETQYFGPGTRLTVL.

The chain joins TRBV7-9 to TRBJ1-1; D may be TRBD1 (6 bases). The CDR3 contains 15 residues. V dropped 1 base and J dropped 6 bases, with 15 bases sitting between them. Per germline, CDR1 SEHNR and CDR2 FQNEAQ (reference sequence). The DNA of the CDR3 is TGTGCCAGCAGCTTAGACTGGGACATCGCCGCTGAAGCTTTCTTT. The encoded protein is CASSLDWDIAAEAFF.

This sequence joins TRBV4-1 and TRBJ1-1, with D maybe TRBD1 (5 bases). Trimming stripped 1 base from V and 4 bases from J, with 13 bases between. The CDR3 length is 15 residues. The germline V gene encodes CDR1 MGHRA and CDR2 YSYEKL. CDR3 protein: CASSQASMGLTEAFF. CDR3 DNA sequence: TGCGCCAGCAGCCAAGCTTCTATGGGGCTCACTGAAGCTTTCTTT.

J is TRBJ2-4 and V is TRBV6-6, with 8 bases that match TRBD1. From germline, CDR1 is MNHNY and CDR2 SVGAGI (reference sequence). The J segment lost 6 bases and the V segment lost 0 bases, leaving 7 bases of the junction unmatched. This CDR3 has 16 residues. CDR3 nucleotides: TGTGCCAGCAGTTACTCCCTACAGGGGGTGTTAAACATTCAGTACTTC. Amino acids: CASSYSLQGVLNIQYF.

The chain uses TRBV5-4 and TRBJ2-3; D is ambiguous. From germline, CDR1 is SGHNT and CDR2 YYREEE (reference sequence). The ends were cut back, 3 bases at V and 0 bases at J, with 8 bases in the middle. The CDR3 has 14 amino acids. The CDR3 DNA sequence: TGTGCCAGCAGCTCCGTACCTAGCACAGATACGCAGTATTTT. It yields the protein CASSSVPSTDTQYF. The complete variable domain, with remaining parts taken from reference TRBV5-4 and TRBJ2-3, reads ETGVTQSPTHLIKTRGQQVTLRCSSQSGHNTVSWYQQALGQGPQFIFQYYREEENGRGNFPPRFSGLQFPNYSSELNVNALELDDSALYLCASSSVPSTDTQYFGPGTRLTVL.

The genes are TRBV10-2 and TRBJ2-1; no clear D. The CDR3 consists of 16 residues. Trimming left V 10 bases short and J 0 bases short, with 19 bases between. CDR1 and CDR2 from the germline V gene are WSHSY and SAAADI. In DNA, the CDR3 is TGCGCCACCTCGGCCCCCAGTTCCGGCTCCTACAATGAGCAGTTCTTC. Translation gives CATSAPSSGSYNEQFF.

Of note for this clone: Other DNA variants within this sample encode the same CDR3. The V and J genes are TRBV11-2 and TRBJ1-2; 9 bases align to TRBD1. This CDR3 comprises 14 residues. V trimming: 0 bases; J trimming: 5 bases; junction bases outside the gene matches: 1. The germline gives CDR1 SGHAT, CDR2 FQNNGV. This CDR3 is CASSLEGTGYGYTF. Here the CDR3 DNA reads TGTGCCAGCAGCTTAGAAGGGACAGGGTATGGCTACACCTTC. Full variable domain (remainder filled in from reference TRBV11-2 and TRBJ1-2): EAGVAQSPRYKIIEKRQSVAFWCNPISGHATLYWYQQILGQGPKLLIQFQNNGVVDDSQLPKDRFSAERLKGVDSTLKIQPAKLEDSAVYLCASSLEGTGYGYTFGSGTRLTVV.

CDR3 loop: CASSPRGLNQPQHF. In DNA form, the CDR3 reads TGTGCCAGCAGTCCGAGGGGGCTCAATCAGCCCCAGCATTTT. The chain has TRBV9 and TRBJ1-5; 7 nucleotides match TRBD1. Looked up from germline, CDR1 is SGDLS and CDR2 is YYNGEE. The CDR3 extends over 14 amino acids. With V trimmed by 5 bases and J by 3 bases, 5 bases remained unmatched. Full variable domain (missing parts from reference TRBV9 and TRBJ1-5): DSGVTQTPKHLITATGQRVTLRCSPRSGDLSVYWYQQSLDQGLQFLIQYYNGEERAKGNILERFSAQQFPDLHSELNLSSLELGDSALYFCASSPRGLNQPQHFGDGTRLSIL.

This sequence joins TRBV29-1 and TRBJ2-1; unclear D gene. There are 13 residues in the CDR3. Germline lookup yields CDR1 SQVTM and CDR2 ANQGSEA. Trimming stripped 7 bases from V and 2 bases from J, with 12 bases between. The CDR3 nucleotides are TGCAGCGCGGCCGCAGATACCTACAATGAGCAGTTCTTC. Translating gives CSAAADTYNEQFF.